The subject of this entry is one T cell receptor (beta chain). It lacks a known antigen. The input lacks base qualities; no much larger clone sits a single base away. At the junction V is shortened by 5 bases and J by 3 bases, with 11 bases in between. Including cysteine and phenylalanine, the CDR3 has 13 amino acids. Just CDR3 DNA is preserved here, 39 bases in frame from base 1. In the germline V gene, CDR1 corresponds to SQVTM and CDR2 to ANQGSEA. The data stem from a study of shared clonotypes between healthy human individuals (dated by TCRdb to 2020 to 2021). Describing the broader study: The cohort comprised two women and a few men aged 18 to 49 years. For each donor, three plates each were used for CD4 naive and CD4 memory, two plates were used for CD8 naive, and one plate was used for CD8 memory. Blood TCR repertoires of about 5 healthy adults were deeply sequenced to estimate repertoire size and the extent of clonotype sharing between individuals. Different laboratories and diverse techniques were used to prepare libraries and sequence TCR repertoires, to increase sequencing depth and limit assay-specific biases. Per donor, leukapheresis produced somewhere between about 0.85 and 10 billion PBMCs. Broader findings and caveats from the paper: Larger estimated clonotype richness was generally found for naive subsets than for memory subsets. Clonotypes shared by all four sorted-subset donors showed higher generation probabilities than non-shared clonotypes. Across a handful of donors, approximately 5% of naive CD4, around 3.3% of naive CD8, about 2% of memory CD4, and under 0.45% of memory CD8 clonotypes were shared. Pairwise subsampling indicated that sequencing depth was expected to affect the degree of clonotype sharing among donors. Rarefaction of sorted-subset datasets indicated incomplete sequencing despite the large sequencing depth. Only blood was sampled, and tissue TCR repertoires likely differ from those in blood. The genetic and exposure-history diversity represented was limited by the small number of donors.

Using the deep immunoSEQ assay, multiplex PCR amplified TCR CDR3 regions from genomic DNA. Extracted genomic DNA from each cell subset was distributed evenly across all wells of several immunoSEQ 96-well plates, and each plate was treated as a replicate. For sorted subsets, each replicate PCR was loaded with approximately 0.2 ug genomic DNA, equivalent to 30,000 or so T cell genomes. Purified libraries were measured with a Qubit 3.0 fluorometer, size-checked on a Bioanalyzer 2100, and measured again with the KAPA Library Quantification kit. A separate single-read 150-cycle Illumina NextSeq 550 flow cell was used to sequence each immunoSEQ 96-well plate. As for the original processing: Because the immunoSEQ output held only junctional sequences and lacked quality scores, the filtering could not match the filtering applied to full-length reads. Sequences were annotated with PyIR, a Python wrapper for IgBLAST v1.9, and V/J genes and CDR3 were assigned using IMGT germline references. Any read was removed if the V/J assignment was weak (E-value above 1e-6), the CDR3 was missing, or the read contained stop codons, out-of-frame junctions, or ambiguous translated residues. A V3J clonotype was defined by an identical inferred V gene, J gene, and CDR3 amino acid sequence. Percentage overlap between repertoires was calculated by dividing the number of shared unique clonotypes by the size of the smaller repertoire. Richness of each repertoire was evaluated using RTK rarefaction, the Chao1 estimator, and Recon v2.1 estimates of unobserved clonotypes. For all TCRbeta clonotypes obtained by the gDNA method from a few donors, generation probabilities were computed with OLGA. Here the immuneACCESS table is served through TCRdb, limited to in-frame sequences with V and J called. Missing clones are a known gap in these copies; in checked studies unresolved V genes cover under half, and the rest lacks a known reason. For V, J and clone size, that table is used; D and trimming come from the DNA. The sample table contains some 2 million clones; only one count was recorded for about 95% of them. 0.9% to 1.3% of the sample comes from the top ten.

CD8 naive samples were obtained by positive selection for CCR7 among CD45RO-negative cells, yielding a CD45RA+CCR7+ population from which TemRA cells were excluded. The donors were healthy, HIV-negative adults who had no recently reported acute infections or vaccinations. All donors were Caucasian adults living in Nashville, Tennessee, USA. Blood was collected by leukapheresis, and PBMCs were isolated by Ficoll-Histopaque density gradient centrifugation and then cryopreserved in liquid nitrogen vapor phase. Purity and quantity of every magnetically sorted T cell population were checked by analytical flow cytometry. Each sorted fraction had its genomic DNA isolated and then quantified by UV absorbance on a Nanodrop 2000c.

In this chain, TRBV29-1 is recombined with TRBJ2-1; the D gene is perhaps TRBD1, on 6 matching bases. The TCR was taken from a man aged 18 to 29 in good health. The sample comprised naive CD8+ T cells sorted from blood. This specimen's cell subset or site label, per the study, means: CD45RA+CCR7+. The bases read TGCAGCGTTTGGCAGGGGAGCTACAATGAGCAGTTCTTC. The resulting protein is CSVWQGSYNEQFF.